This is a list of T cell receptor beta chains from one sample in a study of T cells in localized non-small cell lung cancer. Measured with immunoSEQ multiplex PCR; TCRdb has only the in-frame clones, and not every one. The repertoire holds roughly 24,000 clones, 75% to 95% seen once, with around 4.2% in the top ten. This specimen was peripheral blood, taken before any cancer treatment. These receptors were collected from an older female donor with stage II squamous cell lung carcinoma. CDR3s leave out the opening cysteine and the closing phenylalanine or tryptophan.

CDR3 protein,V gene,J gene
ASSYGGTGAD,TRBV6-6,TRBJ2-5
ASSLTGSGKPQH,TRBV19,TRBJ1-5
ASSPTGYTDTQY,TRBV19,TRBJ2-3
ASSPQRGVSGYT,TRBV18,TRBJ1-2
ATSPSGGASYEQY,TRBV15,TRBJ2-7
ASSLALGYEQY,TRBV5-1,TRBJ2-7
ATRNGLASYEQF,TRBV10-2,TRBJ2-1
ASSVQGADEKLF,TRBV9,TRBJ1-4
ASSQGHQPQH,TRBV4-2,TRBJ1-5
ASSDLPAGEKFDANEQF,TRBV12-1,TRBJ2-1
ASIVSGTEAF,TRBV10-2,TRBJ1-1
ASSPREGMTDTQY,TRBV9,TRBJ2-3
ASSFLGTAYEAF,TRBV5-1,TRBJ1-1
AWTRSSGVYNEQF,TRBV30,TRBJ2-1
ASSPTAGSNIQY,TRBV7-2,TRBJ2-4
ASRPIGTSGADTQY,TRBV27,TRBJ2-3
AIRSPIGTDTQY,TRBV10-3,TRBJ2-3
ASSPHTRDDNSPLH,TRBV5-1,TRBJ1-6